Given below is one T cell receptor beta chain in context. As yet, its antigen is unknown. Individuals who donated were healthy Caucasians from Russia aged about 6 to 100. This sample is part of a study of blood T cells in healthy people across ages. Study observations and caveats: Diversity of TCR beta correlated strongly with naive T cell percentage. Without sorted subsets, naive and antigen-experienced compartments could not be conclusively compared. Higher diversity, along with more naive CD4+ cells, distinguished long-lived donors from aged donors.

The authors ran a second PCR of about 6 to 11 cycles using a sample-barcoded 5' primer and a J-beta primer mix. In TCRdb, the 5' RACE reads were re-called with MiXCR into one record per CDR3 protein. This sample has over a million distinct CDR3 sequences, with 42% found just once. Sequenced input: blood. This TCR derives from a woman under 30 in good health.

CDR3 sequence reads: CATSDGGNTF. CDR3 DNA: TGTGCCACCAGTGATGGGGGTAACACCTTC. The rearrangement links TRBV24-1 to TRBJ1-2, with D perhaps matching TRBD1 (5 bases). V was clipped by 3 bases and J by 12 bases, with 7 bases between them. This CDR3 comprises 10 residues. The germline gives CDR1 KGHDR, CDR2 SFDVKD.